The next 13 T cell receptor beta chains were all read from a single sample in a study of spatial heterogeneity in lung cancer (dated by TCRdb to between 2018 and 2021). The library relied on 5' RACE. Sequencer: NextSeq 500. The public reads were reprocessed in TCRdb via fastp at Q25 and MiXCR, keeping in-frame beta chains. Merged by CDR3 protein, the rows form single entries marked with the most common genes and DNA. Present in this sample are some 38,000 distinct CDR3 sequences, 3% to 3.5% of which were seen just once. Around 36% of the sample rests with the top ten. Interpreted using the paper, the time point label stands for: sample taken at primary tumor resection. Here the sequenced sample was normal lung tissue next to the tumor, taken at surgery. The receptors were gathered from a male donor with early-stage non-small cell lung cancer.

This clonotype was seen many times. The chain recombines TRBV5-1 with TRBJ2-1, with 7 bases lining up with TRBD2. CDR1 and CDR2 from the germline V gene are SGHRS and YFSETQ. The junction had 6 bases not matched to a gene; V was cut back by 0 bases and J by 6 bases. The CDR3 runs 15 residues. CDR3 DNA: TGCGCCAGCAGCTTGGGACTAGCAGCGGTCAATGAGCAGTTCTTC. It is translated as CASSLGLAAVNEQFF.

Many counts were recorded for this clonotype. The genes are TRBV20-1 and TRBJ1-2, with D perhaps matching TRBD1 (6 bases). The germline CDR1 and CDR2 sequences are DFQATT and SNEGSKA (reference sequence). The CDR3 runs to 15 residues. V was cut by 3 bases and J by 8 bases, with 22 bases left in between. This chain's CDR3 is CSASEQGQGFGGYTF. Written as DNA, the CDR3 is TGCAGTGCTAGTGAACAGGGCCAGGGCTTCGGAGGCTACACCTTC.

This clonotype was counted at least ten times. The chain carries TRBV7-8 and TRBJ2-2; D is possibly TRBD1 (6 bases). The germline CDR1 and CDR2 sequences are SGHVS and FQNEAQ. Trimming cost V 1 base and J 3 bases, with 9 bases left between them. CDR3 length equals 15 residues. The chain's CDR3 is CASSLVRGDTGELFF. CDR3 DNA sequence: TGTGCCAGCAGCTTAGTCAGGGGTGACACCGGGGAGCTGTTTTTT.

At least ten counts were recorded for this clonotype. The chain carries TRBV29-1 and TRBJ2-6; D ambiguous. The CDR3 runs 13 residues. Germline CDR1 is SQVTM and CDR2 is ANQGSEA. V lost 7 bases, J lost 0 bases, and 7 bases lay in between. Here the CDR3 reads CSGMASGANVLTF. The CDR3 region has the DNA TGCAGCGGTATGGCCTCTGGGGCCAACGTCCTGACTTTC.

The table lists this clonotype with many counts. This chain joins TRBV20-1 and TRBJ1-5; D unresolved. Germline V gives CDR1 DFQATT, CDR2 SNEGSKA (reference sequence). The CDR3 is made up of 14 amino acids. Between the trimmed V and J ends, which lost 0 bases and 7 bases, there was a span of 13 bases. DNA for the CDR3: TGCAGTGCTAGAGATCCGCTGGCGGGCCAGCCCCAGCATTTT. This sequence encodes CSARDPLAGQPQHF.

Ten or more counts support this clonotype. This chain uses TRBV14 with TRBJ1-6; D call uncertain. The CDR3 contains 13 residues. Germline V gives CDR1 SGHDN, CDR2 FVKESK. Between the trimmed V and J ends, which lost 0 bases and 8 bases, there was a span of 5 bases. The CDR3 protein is CASSQDRDSPLHF. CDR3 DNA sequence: TGTGCCAGCAGCCAAGATCGGGATTCACCCCTCCACTTT.

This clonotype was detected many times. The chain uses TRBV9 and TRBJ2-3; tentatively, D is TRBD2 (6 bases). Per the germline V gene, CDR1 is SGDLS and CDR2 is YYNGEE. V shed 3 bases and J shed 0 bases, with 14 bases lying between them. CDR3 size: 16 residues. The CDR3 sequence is CASSGIWGVSTDTQYF. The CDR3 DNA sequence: TGTGCCAGCAGCGGCATCTGGGGGGTGAGCACAGATACGCAGTATTTT.

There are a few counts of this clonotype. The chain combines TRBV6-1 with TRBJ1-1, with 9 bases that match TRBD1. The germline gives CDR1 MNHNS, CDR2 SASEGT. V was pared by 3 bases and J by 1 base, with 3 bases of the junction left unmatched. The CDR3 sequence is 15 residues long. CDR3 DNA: TGTGCCAGCAGTGATGTGGACAGGGGGAACACTGAAGCTTTCTTT. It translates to CASSDVDRGNTEAFF.

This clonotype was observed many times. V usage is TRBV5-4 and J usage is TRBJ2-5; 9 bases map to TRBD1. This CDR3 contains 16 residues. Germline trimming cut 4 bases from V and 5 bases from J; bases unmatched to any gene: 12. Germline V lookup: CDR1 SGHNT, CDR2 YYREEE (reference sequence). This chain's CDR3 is CASSPPQGQGMETQYF. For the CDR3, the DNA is TGTGCCAGCAGCCCCCCCCAGGGACAGGGTATGGAGACCCAGTACTTC.

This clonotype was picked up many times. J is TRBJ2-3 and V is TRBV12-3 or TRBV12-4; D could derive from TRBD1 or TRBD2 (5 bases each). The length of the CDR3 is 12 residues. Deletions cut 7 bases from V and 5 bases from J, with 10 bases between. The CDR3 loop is CASKMGEDTQYF. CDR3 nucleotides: TGTGCCAGCAAAATGGGGGAAGATACGCAGTATTTT.

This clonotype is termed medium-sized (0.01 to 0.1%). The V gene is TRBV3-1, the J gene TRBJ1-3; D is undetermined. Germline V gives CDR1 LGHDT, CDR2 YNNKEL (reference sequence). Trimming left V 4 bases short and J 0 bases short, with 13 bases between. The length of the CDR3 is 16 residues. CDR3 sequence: CASSPDGESSGNTIYF. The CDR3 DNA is TGTGCCAGCAGCCCGGACGGGGAGAGCTCTGGAAACACCATATATTTT.

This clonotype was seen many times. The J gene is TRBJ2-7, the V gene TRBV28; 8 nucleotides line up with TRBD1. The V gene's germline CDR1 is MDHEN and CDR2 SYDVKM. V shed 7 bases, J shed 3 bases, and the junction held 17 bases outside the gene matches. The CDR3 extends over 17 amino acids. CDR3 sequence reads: CASMAGGAGLGVYEQYF. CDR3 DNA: TGTGCCAGCATGGCAGGGGGCGCGGGGTTAGGGGTCTACGAGCAGTACTTC.

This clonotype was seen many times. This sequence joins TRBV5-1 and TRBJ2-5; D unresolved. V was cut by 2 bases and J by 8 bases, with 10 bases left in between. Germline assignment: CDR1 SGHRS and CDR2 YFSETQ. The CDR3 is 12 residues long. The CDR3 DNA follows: TGCGCCAGCAGCTTATCGCTAGAAACCCAGTACTTC. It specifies CASSLSLETQYF.